Following are 23 T cell receptor beta chains from one sample sequenced in a study of low-dose radiotherapy and immunotherapy resistance in tumors. cDNA synthesis used a TRAV/TRBV-specific primer set for both chains. With a constant-region primer and a V-primer adapter, TCRs were subjected to approximately 18 PCR cycles of amplification. TCRdb called the reads again in MiXCR, with one record for every CDR3 protein. The sample shows roughly 100,000 distinct CDR3 sequences, less than 25% of them seen only once. As for time point: after trial treatment. Regarding treatment: LDRT plus nivolumab, ipilimumab, low-dose cyclophosphamide and aspirin (RACIN trial). The material sequenced was PBMCs, taken after low-dose radiotherapy plus immunotherapy. These receptors came from a female donor with ovarian cancer.

The chain is built from TRBV9 and TRBJ2-7; 12 nucleotides line up with TRBD1. Germline CDR1 reads SGDLS; CDR2 reads YYNGEE. Trimming removed 1 base from V and 3 bases from J; junction bases left unmatched: 23. The CDR3 consists of 22 residues. For the CDR3, the DNA is TGTGCCAGCAGCGTACGGGGGGACCCGGGACAGGGGGCTCGGGGAGGCTACTACGAGCAGTACTTC. The encoded protein is CASSVRGDPGQGARGGYYEQYF.

The genes are TRBV6-5 and TRBJ2-7; D is perhaps TRBD2 (5 bases). The CDR3 extends over 15 amino acids. V shed 2 bases and J shed 6 bases, with 17 bases lying between them. Germline assignment: CDR1 MNHEY and CDR2 SVGAGI. CDR3 region: CASSYVVADRGEQYF. CDR3 sequence (DNA): TGTGCCAGCAGTTACGTCGTGGCGGACCGGGGCGAGCAGTACTTC.

This clonotype was picked up many times. This rearrangement joins TRBV11-2 to TRBJ1-1; perhaps TRBD1 as D (5 bases). V gave up 4 bases and J gave up 1 base, with 7 bases separating them. Germline assignment: CDR1 SGHAT and CDR2 FQNNGV. The CDR3 consists of 13 residues. The CDR3 reads CASSWGRNTEAFF. CDR3 nucleotides: TGTGCCAGCAGCTGGGGCAGGAACACTGAAGCTTTCTTT.

In its sample, this clonotype was seen many times. The chain couples TRBV18 to TRBJ2-3, with TRBD2 as a possible D gene (5 bases). Germline loops: CDR1 KGHSH, CDR2 LQKENI. There are 15 residues in the CDR3. V dropped 1 base and J dropped 2 bases, with 10 bases sitting between them. The CDR3 DNA follows: TGTGCCAGCTCACCACGGAGCGGCCCCACAGATACGCAGTATTTT. This sequence encodes CASSPRSGPTDTQYF.

This clonotype was detected ten times or more. The chain is built from TRBV30 and TRBJ2-7; D unclear. This CDR3 has 13 residues. Germline values: CDR1 GTSNPN, CDR2 SVGIG (reference sequence). V lost 0 bases and J 2 bases, leaving 8 bases between the germline ends. The CDR3 DNA reads as TGTGCCTGGAGTGTAATGCGTGCCTACGAGCAGTACTTC. Amino acids: CAWSVMRAYEQYF. Supplemented by reference TRBV30 and TRBJ2-7, the full variable domain reads SQTIHQWPATLVQPVGSPLSLECTVEGTSNPNLYWYRQAAGRGLQLLFYSVGIGQISSEVPQNLSASRPQDRQFILSSKKLLLSDSGFYLCAWSVMRAYEQYFGPGTRLTVT.

The DNA for the CDR3 is TGTGCCAGCAGCCCCGCCCCGGGACTAGCGGGGAGAGATACGCAGTATTTT. This codes for CASSPAPGLAGRDTQYF. This chain joins TRBV7-6 and TRBJ2-3; 13 bases line up with TRBD2. This CDR3 is built from 17 residues. The V and J ends lost 5 bases and 5 bases, in that order; junction bases with no gene match: 10. Germline values: CDR1 SGHVS, CDR2 FNYEAQ.

A word on this clonotype: A read error may explain this, as a much larger clone is one base away. J is TRBJ2-5 and V is TRBV20-1, with 11 nucleotides matching TRBD2. V gave up 0 bases and J gave up 11 bases; unmatched junction bases: 17. Germline V lookup: CDR1 DFQATT, CDR2 SNEGSKA (reference sequence). This CDR3 has 17 amino acids. In DNA form, the CDR3 reads TGCAGTGCTAGAGATCCGGTAGCGGGGGGGGCCTCACGTGAGCAGTACTTC. Residues: CSARDPVAGGASREQYF.

This clonotype was seen at least ten times. For the CDR3, the DNA is TGCAGTGCTAGGTCGGGGGAGGGGGACACAGATACGCAGTATTTT. Residues: CSARSGEGDTDTQYF. The J gene is TRBJ2-3, the V gene TRBV20-1, with D possibly being TRBD2 (7 bases). V gave up 3 bases and J gave up 2 bases, with 15 bases separating them. This CDR3 has 15 residues. Germline V gene lookup returns CDR1 DFQATT and CDR2 SNEGSKA (reference sequence).

J is TRBJ2-1 and V is TRBV7-2; TRBD2 is a possible D gene (5 bases). V lost 1 base and J lost 10, with 17 bases in between. Germline V gene data show CDR1 as SGHTA and CDR2 as FQGNSA. The length of the CDR3 is 15 residues. CDR3 sequence (DNA): TGTGCCAGCAGCTTAGGTGGGCCGCCTGGGGAGGAGCAGTTCTTC. Translation gives CASSLGGPPGEEQFF.

A remark on this clonotype: A far larger clone is one base from this, pointing to a likely read error. The chain has TRBV7-9 and TRBJ2-1; TRBD2 aligns across 7 bases. The CDR3 loop spans 14 amino acids. Germline V CDR1 and CDR2: SEHNR, FQNEAQ (reference sequence). As DNA, the CDR3 is TGTGCCAACAGCCCTAGCGGCTCCTACAATGAGCAGTTCTTC. Translation: CANSPSGSYNEQFF.

This chain connects TRBV6-2 or TRBV6-3 to TRBJ2-7; 8 positions agree with TRBD1. V was pared by 5 bases and J by 4 bases, with 10 bases of the junction left unmatched. This CDR3 has 15 residues. Looked up from germline, CDR1 is MNHEY and CDR2 is SVGEGT. The chain's CDR3 is CASSETQGASYEQYF. CDR3 in DNA: TGTGCCAGCAGTGAAACTCAGGGGGCATCGTACGAGCAGTACTTC.

This clonotype was counted ten times or more. The CDR3 sequence is CASSTGTGTNQPQHF. Written as DNA, the CDR3 is TGTGCCAGCAGCACAGGGACAGGGACCAATCAGCCCCAGCATTTT. V usage is TRBV9 and J usage is TRBJ1-5; 9 positions agree with TRBD1. CDR1 SGDLS and CDR2 YYNGEE come from the germline V gene. V trimming: 4 bases; J trimming: 3 bases; junction bases outside the gene matches: 5. The CDR3 is 15 amino acids.

In its sample, this clonotype was seen many times. V usage is TRBV5-1 and J usage is TRBJ2-3, with a weak D call TRBD1 (7 bases). The CDR3 has 14 amino acids. The germline V gene has CDR1 SGHRS and CDR2 YFSETQ. Trimming removed 4 bases from V and 2 bases from J, with 11 bases in between. The CDR3 sequence: CASSGGTVTDTQYF. CDR3 sequence (DNA): TGCGCCAGCAGCGGAGGGACAGTCACAGATACGCAGTATTTT.

This clonotype was seen repeatedly, ten times or more. The rearrangement uses TRBV28 and TRBJ1-5; D is ambiguous. CDR1 MDHEN and CDR2 SYDVKM come from the germline V gene. The CDR3 totals 12 residues. Deletions cut 6 bases from V and 7 bases from J, with 10 bases between. CDR3 DNA: TGTGCCAGCAGGCTCTTAAGCCAGCCCCAGCATTTT. Its translation: CASRLLSQPQHF.

This clonotype occurred many times. The V call is TRBV6-2 or TRBV6-3, the J call TRBJ1-4, with D tentatively TRBD1 (5 bases). This CDR3 is 15 amino acids long. Between the trimmed V and J ends, which lost 5 bases and 5 bases, there was a span of 15 bases. Germline V gene data show CDR1 as MNHEY and CDR2 as SVGEGT. CDR3 sequence reads: CASSPSGWGNEKLFF. The CDR3 DNA sequence: TGTGCCAGCAGTCCCTCGGGATGGGGCAATGAAAAACTGTTTTTT.

This clonotype was counted at least ten times. A read error may account for a junction end that differs from germline. V gene TRBV5-6 combines with J gene TRBJ2-5, with TRBD2 matching over 9 bases. The germline gives CDR1 SGHDT, CDR2 YYEEEE. The CDR3 has 17 amino acids. Written as DNA, the CDR3 is TGTGCCAGCTGCTTAAATGCGAGAGCGGGGGGCCAAGAGACCCAGTACTTC. This codes for CASCLNARAGGQETQYF.

Ten or more counts support this clonotype. V is TRBV5-1 and J is TRBJ2-7; 8 positions agree with TRBD1. CDR1 SGHRS and CDR2 YFSETQ come from the germline V gene. V lost 4 bases and J lost 2; bases outside the gene matches: 5. This CDR3 is built from 14 residues. The DNA of the CDR3 is TGCGCCAGCAGCGGACAGGGTATGGCCTACGAGCAGTACTTC. It translates to CASSGQGMAYEQYF.

This chain connects TRBV3-1 to TRBJ2-7, with 14 bases that match TRBD2. The junction had 5 bases not matched to a gene; V was cut back by 4 bases and J by 9 bases. CDR3 length: 14 amino acids. Germline assignment: CDR1 LGHDT and CDR2 YNNKEL (reference sequence). The DNA for the CDR3 is TGTGCCAGCAGCCGACTAGCGGGGGGGCTTGCGCAGTACTTC. Translated: CASSRLAGGLAQYF.

This clonotype appeared many times. V and J are TRBV6-2 or TRBV6-3 and TRBJ2-3; a possible D gene is TRBD1 (6 bases). This CDR3 is built from 15 residues. V gave up 7 bases and J gave up 2 bases, with 16 bases separating them. CDR1 and CDR2 (germline): MNHEY, SVGEGT. CDR3 sequence reads: CASTLGTYITDTQYF. The CDR3 DNA reads as TGTGCCAGCACCCTCGGGACATACATCACAGATACGCAGTATTTT.

The chain uses TRBV5-1 and TRBJ2-3; D unclear. From germline, CDR1 is SGHRS and CDR2 YFSETQ. This CDR3 contains 13 residues. Trimming removed 3 bases at V and 0 bases at J, with 5 bases between. The chain's CDR3 is CASSSVSTDTQYF. The CDR3 nucleotides are TGCGCCAGCAGCTCAGTGAGCACAGATACGCAGTATTTT.

This clonotype occurred many times. This chain connects TRBV6-2 or TRBV6-3 to TRBJ2-1; 14 nucleotides match TRBD2. The CDR3 contains 17 residues. Germline assignment: CDR1 MNHEY and CDR2 SVGEGT. The V and J ends lost 7 bases and 5 bases, in that order; junction bases with no gene match: 10. This CDR3 reads CASTWTSGGTRNNEQFF. CDR3 bases: TGTGCCAGCACCTGGACTAGCGGGGGGACCAGAAACAATGAGCAGTTCTTC.

This clonotype was detected ten times or more. The genes are TRBV25-1 and TRBJ2-5; 11 positions match TRBD2. CDR1 is MGHDK and CDR2 is SYGVNS in the germline V gene. This CDR3 has 13 amino acids. V dropped 5 bases and J dropped 5; count of bases not matched to a gene: 1. The CDR3 protein is CASSRLAGETQYF. The CDR3 region has the DNA TGTGCCAGCAGTCGACTAGCGGGGGAGACCCAGTACTTC.

Ten or more counts support this clonotype. This chain uses TRBV21-1 with TRBJ1-1. TRBV21-1 constitutes a pseudogene. The CDR3 totals 12 residues. The CDR3 is CASSKVGTLAFF. The CDR3 coding sequence is TGTGCCAGCAGCAAAGTAGGCACCTTAGCTTTCTTT.